This T cell receptor (beta chain) was recovered during a study of T cells and copy number aberrations in small-cell lung cancer. Study results and limitations: Adjacent lung showed higher T-cell richness and clonality than tumors; density difference nonsignificant.

Libraries were prepared by immunoSEQ multiplex PCR; TCRdb keeps only in-frame clonotypes and omits some of them. The sample records about 9,600 clones, 75% to 80% being singletons. This clone is a singleton in its sample. The antigen remains unidentified. Trimming removed 0 bases from V and 5 bases from J; junction bases left unmatched: 5. This CDR3 has 17 residues. Per germline, CDR1 LNHNV and CDR2 YYDKDF (reference sequence). Donors had limited-stage small-cell lung cancer, resected between the late 2000s and the early 2020s. Donors were all either smokers or heavy second-hand smokers. The chain joins TRBV15 to TRBJ2-1; 12 positions agree with TRBD1. The sequence was collected from a man aged 60 to 75 with small cell lung cancer. Sample: normal tissue next to the tumor. The CDR3 here is CATSRDLGQGAHNEQFF. CDR3 bases: TGTGCCACCAGCAGAGACTTGGGACAGGGGGCCCACAATGAGCAGTTCTTC.